This TCR beta chain was retrieved from a study of blood T cell repertoires in COVID-19. CDR1 is SGHNT, CDR2 YYREEE, per germline (reference sequence). This CDR3 spans 15 amino acids. V lost 2 bases and J lost 6, with 17 bases in between. The data were produced by immunoSEQ multiplex PCR, yet TCRdb's version contains in-frame clones alone and is incomplete. The sample holds around 300,000 clones, more than 80% seen once. The chain joins TRBV5-4 to TRBJ1-2; D perhaps matches TRBD1 (6 bases). Sequencing input: PBMCs or T cells enriched from blood (not recorded which). This receptor was obtained from a young woman who had recovered from COVID-19. The CDR3 loop reads CASSLDSTGGNGYTF. In DNA form, the CDR3 reads TGTGCCAGCAGCTTAGACTCGACAGGTGGAAATGGCTACACCTTC.